This passage covers 8 T cell receptor beta chains from one sample sequenced in a study of CD8+ T cells in alopecia areata. Extracted from the samples, RNA was reverse transcribed into cDNA to serve as the sequencing template. Using immunoSEQ multiplex PCR, the repertoire was profiled, and TCRdb retains in-frame clones only, with some absent. The table lists under 350,000 clones, 55% to 70% of them singletons. Stated treatment: oral pan-JAK inhibitor, 5-10 mg twice daily. The sequences come from CD4+ T cells sorted from blood, collected at week 24, from a patient treated with tofacitinib. The receptors were sampled from a human donor with alopecia areata.

This clone was found a few times. A junction end diverges from the germline sequence, so it may reflect a read error. The chain recombines TRBV18 with TRBJ2-3, with 7 bases lining up with TRBD1. Germline CDR1 is KGHSH and CDR2 is LQKENI. This CDR3 has 15 amino acids. In DNA form, the CDR3 reads TGTGCCAGCTCGCCACAGGGGAGTACGACAGATACGCAGTATTTT. Its translation is CASSPQGSTTDTQYF.

V gene TRBV29-1 combines with J gene TRBJ2-1; D assignment may be TRBD1 or TRBD2 (5 bases each). Germline CDR1 SQVTM, CDR2 ANQGSEA. The CDR3 has 11 residues. V was clipped by 8 bases and J by 8 bases, with 13 bases between them. For the CDR3, the DNA is TGCAGCCTAGGGGTCGGGGATGAGCAGTTCTTC. Encoded protein: CSLGVGDEQFF.

This chain joins TRBV29-1 and TRBJ2-1; tentative D call: TRBD2 (7 bases). Trimming took off 6 bases at V and 4 bases at J, with 19 bases between the two ends. The CDR3 is made up of 15 amino acids. The germline gives CDR1 SQVTM, CDR2 ANQGSEA. The CDR3 DNA reads as TGCAGCGTGATGGAAGGGGGGGGCAAGTACAATGAGCAGTTCTTC. It is translated as CSVMEGGGKYNEQFF.

The chain is built from TRBV20-1 and TRBJ2-5; D not resolved. V was cut by 5 bases and J by 6 bases, with 10 bases left in between. There are 11 residues in the CDR3. From germline, CDR1 is DFQATT and CDR2 SNEGSKA (reference sequence). The CDR3 DNA follows: TGCAGTGCTCAGGCGTCCCAGACCCAGTACTTC. Its protein product is CSAQASQTQYF.

The chain links TRBV27 to TRBJ2-3; D remains ambiguous. The V end was cut by 10 bases, the J end by 0 bases, with 17 bases between. The CDR3 totals 15 residues. CDR1 and CDR2 (germline): MNHEY, SMNVEV (reference sequence). The CDR3 nucleotides read TGTGCCATCTCCCCGTGGGGAACAAGCACAGATACGCAGTATTTT. Residues: CAISPWGTSTDTQYF.

This clone was detected only once. The chain joins TRBV7-9 to TRBJ2-7; the match to TRBD1 covers 7 bases. Trimming removed 6 bases from V and 0 bases from J; junction bases left unmatched: 2. Germline-derived CDR1 and CDR2 are SEHNR and FQNEAQ (reference sequence). The CDR3 has 13 residues. This CDR3 is CASRRDSSYEQYF. The CDR3 DNA reads as TGTGCCAGCAGAAGGGACAGCTCCTACGAGCAGTACTTC.

The gene calls are TRBV5-6 and TRBJ2-4; D not certain. Deletions cut 3 bases from V and 0 bases from J, with 10 bases between. CDR3 length equals 15 residues. The V gene's germline CDR1 is SGHDT and CDR2 YYEEEE. For the CDR3, the DNA is TGTGCCAGCAGCTCGATAGTACTAGCCAAAAACATTCAGTACTTC. Its translation: CASSSIVLAKNIQYF. Together with reference TRBV5-6 and TRBJ2-4, the CDR3 gives the full variable domain: DAGVTQSPTHLIKTRGQQVTLRCSPKSGHDTVSWYQQALGQGPQFIFQYYEEEERQRGNFPDRFSGHQFPNYSSELNVNALLLGDSALYLCASSSIVLAKNIQYFGAGTRLSVL.

This chain links TRBV5-1 with TRBJ2-2; D is perhaps TRBD2 (6 bases). The CDR3 has 16 amino acids. CDR1 is SGHRS and CDR2 is YFSETQ in the germline V gene. Trimming took off 5 bases at V and 2 bases at J, with 16 bases between the two ends. Here the CDR3 reads CASRRAAGENTGELFF. Written as DNA, the CDR3 is TGCGCCAGCAGGAGGGCAGCGGGCGAAAACACCGGGGAGCTGTTTTTT.